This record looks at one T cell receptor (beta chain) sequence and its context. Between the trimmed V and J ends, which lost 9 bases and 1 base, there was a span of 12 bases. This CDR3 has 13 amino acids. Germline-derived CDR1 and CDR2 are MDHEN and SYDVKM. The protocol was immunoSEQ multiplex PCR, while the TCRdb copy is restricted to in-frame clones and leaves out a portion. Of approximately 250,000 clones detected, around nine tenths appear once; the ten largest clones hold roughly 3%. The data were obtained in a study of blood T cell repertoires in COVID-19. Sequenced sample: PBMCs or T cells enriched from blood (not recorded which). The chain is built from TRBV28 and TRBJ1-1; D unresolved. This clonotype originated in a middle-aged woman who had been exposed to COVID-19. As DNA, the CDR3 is TGTGCCAGTCACCGACAAGGGAACACTGAAGCTTTCTTT. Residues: CASHRQGNTEAFF.